The 17 T cell receptor beta chains in this list originate from one sample, sequenced in a study of vaccination and CD4 T cells after COVID-19. TCRdb re-derived calls from the PCR reads in MiXCR, one entry per CDR3 protein. The repertoire holds 31,000 or so distinct CDR3 sequences, with more than 40% as singletons. Time point described: late sampling 161 to 241 days after vaccination in a few convalescent patients. The sample was CD4+ T cells from blood, taken about 7 months after SARS-CoV-2 vaccination. The receptors were gathered from a human donor who had recovered from COVID-19.

This clonotype is medium-sized. This rearrangement joins TRBV7-8 to TRBJ2-5; maybe TRBD2 (6 bases). Germline CDR1 is SGHVS and CDR2 is FQNEAQ. The CDR3 extends over 11 amino acids. V lost 5 bases and J lost 10, with 11 bases in between. CDR3 sequence (DNA): TGTGCCAGCAGCCAGTTGGGGGGCCAGTACTTC. Residues: CASSQLGGQYF.

This clonotype appeared a few times. This sequence joins TRBV19 and TRBJ1-1, with no clear D. The CDR3 consists of 12 residues. V was shortened by 3 bases and J by 1 base, with 3 bases between the two germline ends. From germline, CDR1 is LNHDA and CDR2 SQIVND (reference sequence). The CDR3 DNA reads TGTGCCAGTAGTATGCAGAACACTGAAGCTTTCTTT. Translated: CASSMQNTEAFF.

The gene calls are TRBV24-1 and TRBJ2-2, with unresolved D. The CDR3 is made up of 13 amino acids. The V end was cut by 3 bases, the J end by 8 bases, with 9 bases between. CDR1 is KGHDR and CDR2 is SFDVKD in the germline V gene. The CDR3, as DNA: TGTGCCACCAGTGATCCACTATCGGGGGAGCTGTTTTTT. Translated, it gives CATSDPLSGELFF.

The table lists this clonotype with a few counts. The rearrangement uses TRBV10-3 and TRBJ1-1; D is possibly TRBD1 (6 bases). From germline, CDR1 is ENHRY and CDR2 SYGVKD. V lost 2 bases to trimming and J lost 4 bases, with 11 bases between them. CDR3 length: 14 amino acids. The CDR3 protein is CAISETGKGTEAFF. In nucleotides, the CDR3 is TGTGCCATCAGTGAGACAGGGAAGGGCACTGAAGCTTTCTTT.

The chain joins TRBV28 to TRBJ2-5; perhaps D is TRBD1 or TRBD2 (5 bases each). Trimming removed 3 bases at V and 6 bases at J, with 11 bases between. Germline assignment: CDR1 MDHEN and CDR2 SYDVKM. The CDR3 totals 13 residues. The CDR3 loop reads CASSFGAVKTQYF. CDR3 nucleotide sequence: TGTGCCAGCAGTTTCGGGGCGGTGAAGACCCAGTACTTC.

This clonotype occurred a few times. This chain links TRBV28 with TRBJ2-4; either TRBD1 or TRBD2 may supply D (5 bases each). The CDR3 contains 15 residues. The V end lost 6 bases, the J end lost 6 bases, and 18 bases lay between the germline ends. CDR1 MDHEN and CDR2 SYDVKM come from the germline V gene. CDR3 loop: CASSPTGSGGNIQYF. The CDR3 DNA reads as TGTGCCAGCAGCCCCACCGGTTCTGGGGGAAACATTCAGTACTTC. The complete variable domain, with remaining parts taken from reference TRBV28 and TRBJ2-4, reads DVKVTQSSRYLVKRTGEKVFLECVQDMDHENMFWYRQDPGLGLRLIYFSYDVKMKEKGDIPEGYSVSREKKERFSLILESASTNQTSMYLCASSPTGSGGNIQYFGAGTRLSVL.

By proportion, this clonotype is medium-sized. The V gene is TRBV6-1, the J gene TRBJ2-5; D is ambiguous. The V gene lost 2 bases and the J gene lost 5 bases, with 15 bases spanning the gap. The CDR3 covers 15 residues. CDR1 MNHNS and CDR2 SASEGT come from the germline V gene. CDR3 DNA sequence: TGTGCCAGCAGTGAACGGAGTGACGGTCGGGAGACCCAGTACTTC. This codes for CASSERSDGRETQYF.

This chain links TRBV7-3 with TRBJ1-2, with 10 nucleotides matching TRBD1. The CDR3 is 16 amino acids. Losses at the gene ends were 5 bases for V and 7 bases for J; bases not matched to a gene: 13. The germline gives CDR1 SGHTA, CDR2 FQGTGA. DNA for the CDR3: TGTGCCAGCAGCCAAACGGGAGGGACAGGGGTTCGTGGCTACACCTTC. Encoded protein: CASSQTGGTGVRGYTF.

The J gene is TRBJ1-1, the V gene TRBV18; a weak D match, TRBD1 (5 bases). V dropped 5 bases and J dropped 5 bases, with 12 bases sitting between them. Per germline, CDR1 KGHSH and CDR2 LQKENI. The CDR3 loop spans 13 amino acids. DNA of the CDR3: TGTGCCAGCTCATCGATCGGGGGGACTGAAGCTTTCTTT. Amino acid sequence: CASSSIGGTEAFF.

The J gene is TRBJ2-5, the V gene TRBV4-1; 11 nucleotides line up with TRBD2. Germline V gene data show CDR1 as MGHRA and CDR2 as YSYEKL. This CDR3 is built from 17 residues. J lost 5 bases, V lost 4 bases, and 12 bases had no gene match. As DNA, the CDR3 is TGCGCCAGCAGCCTTAGGACTAGACTAGCGGGAAAGGAGACCCAGTACTTC. Its translation is CASSLRTRLAGKETQYF.

The V gene is TRBV15, the J gene TRBJ2-3, with 11 positions matching TRBD1. The CDR3 totals 17 residues. Germline values: CDR1 LNHNV, CDR2 YYDKDF (reference sequence). V gave up 1 base and J gave up 0 bases; unmatched junction bases: 3. The CDR3 protein is CATSRAGTGGSTDTQYF. As DNA, the CDR3 is TGTGCCACCAGCAGAGCGGGGACAGGGGGGAGCACAGATACGCAGTATTTT.

The chain combines TRBV7-9 with TRBJ1-2; D is uncertain. The CDR3 length is 11 residues. Trimming left V 8 bases short and J 0 bases short, with 4 bases between. Germline V gene lookup returns CDR1 SEHNR and CDR2 FQNEAQ (reference sequence). The CDR3 is CASFTNYGYTF. In DNA, the CDR3 is TGTGCCAGCTTCACTAACTATGGCTACACCTTC.

The chain recombines TRBV7-2 with TRBJ1-2; no definite D call. V dropped 5 bases and J dropped 8 bases, with 15 bases sitting between them. CDR1 is SGHTA and CDR2 is FQGNSA in the germline V gene. This CDR3 has 13 residues. CDR3 nucleotide sequence: TGTGCCAGCAGCCTATTCCCCGAAAACGGCTACACCTTC. This encodes CASSLFPENGYTF.

This clonotype was seen only a few times. The rearrangement uses TRBV20-1 and TRBJ1-1; perhaps TRBD1 as D (5 bases). CDR3 size: 14 residues. CDR1 DFQATT and CDR2 SNEGSKA come from the germline V gene (reference sequence). Between the trimmed V and J ends, which lost 6 bases and 0 bases, there was a span of 14 bases. The DNA of the CDR3 is TGCAGTGCATCCTACGCGGGGGTGAACACTGAAGCTTTCTTT. This translates into CSASYAGVNTEAFF.

The V gene is TRBV7-2, the J gene TRBJ2-1; D remains ambiguous. This CDR3 has 12 amino acids. The germline V gene has CDR1 SGHTA and CDR2 FQGNSA. V was clipped by 5 bases and J by 7 bases, with 9 bases between them. CDR3 sequence (DNA): TGTGCCAGCAGCCAAAGAGTGAATGAGCAGTTCTTC. Translated: CASSQRVNEQFF.

This clonotype was recorded a few times. The rearrangement joins TRBV19 to TRBJ1-5; the D is unclear. Germline V lookup: CDR1 LNHDA, CDR2 SQIVND (reference sequence). The CDR3 covers 16 residues. V gave up 4 bases and J gave up 2 bases, with 15 bases separating them. CDR3 region: CASSTPWELGNQPQHF. CDR3 nucleotide sequence: TGTGCCAGTAGTACCCCGTGGGAGTTGGGCAATCAGCCCCAGCATTTT.

This clonotype occurred a few times. The chain uses TRBV7-2 and TRBJ2-1; D is undetermined. This CDR3 region has 14 residues. Germline CDR1 SGHTA, CDR2 FQGNSA. Trimming cost V 5 bases and J 5 bases, with 13 bases left between them. CDR3: CASSHWAGNNEQFF. DNA for the CDR3: TGTGCCAGCAGCCACTGGGCCGGCAACAATGAGCAGTTCTTC.